These 11 T cell receptor beta chains share one sample of origin, sequenced in a study of shared clonotypes between healthy human individuals. Measured with immunoSEQ multiplex PCR; TCRdb has only the in-frame clones, and not every one. The repertoire holds some 2.1 million clones, with around 96% as singletons. Naive CD8 cells lacked CD45RO and underwent positive selection for CCR7, leaving out terminally differentiated effector memory CD45RA+ cells. The sample was naive CD8+ T cells sorted from blood. These receptor sequences come from a man aged 18 to 35 in good health.

The chain carries TRBV7-6 and TRBJ1-4; D is perhaps TRBD1 (6 bases). V lost 1 base, J lost 8 bases, and 11 bases lay in between. The CDR3 is 14 residues long. Germline CDR1 SGHVS, CDR2 FNYEAQ. The CDR3 nucleotides read TGTGCCAGCAGCTTAGAACAGGGAAGCGAAAAACTGTTTTTT. Encoded protein: CASSLEQGSEKLFF.

The chain combines TRBV6-5 with TRBJ1-2; 8 bases are a match to TRBD1. The V and J ends lost 2 bases and 7 bases, in that order; junction bases with no gene match: 6. Germline V lookup: CDR1 MNHEY, CDR2 SVGAGI. This CDR3 is built from 14 residues. Here the CDR3 DNA reads TGTGCCAGCAGTTACCCTCAGGGGGCATCTGGCTACACCTTC. Translating gives CASSYPQGASGYTF.

The gene calls are TRBV6-6 and TRBJ2-1, with 7 bases identical to TRBD2. Germline loops: CDR1 MNHNY, CDR2 SVGAGI (reference sequence). The CDR3 sequence is 13 residues long. Unmatched junction bases numbered 6, after V lost 5 bases and J lost 8 bases. The CDR3 reads CASSQGLSDEQFF. The CDR3 region has the DNA TGTGCCAGCAGTCAGGGACTATCAGATGAGCAGTTCTTC.

The J gene is TRBJ1-1, the V gene TRBV5-8; D gene unclear. The CDR3 length is 14 residues. Deletions cut 6 bases from V and 1 base from J, with 13 bases between. Germline V lookup: CDR1 SGHTS, CDR2 YDEGEE. The CDR3 nucleotides are TGTGCCAGCACCTGGTTTGGGGAGAACACTGAAGCTTTCTTT. It yields the protein CASTWFGENTEAFF.

This chain joins TRBV29-1 and TRBJ1-5; D gene ambiguous. Germline CDR1 reads SQVTM; CDR2 reads ANQGSEA. Trimming took 6 bases from V and 5 from J, leaving 5 bases between them. The CDR3 sequence is 10 residues long. As DNA, the CDR3 is TGCAGCGTGGGCCATCAGCCCCAGCATTTT. Translated, it gives CSVGHQPQHF.

To note about this clone: Other DNA variants within this sample encode the same CDR3. The rearrangement joins TRBV5-6 to TRBJ1-2, with TRBD1 matching 7 bases. Germline assignment: CDR1 SGHDT and CDR2 YYEEEE. Trimming at V came to 2 bases and at J to 0 bases, leaving 1 base not matched to a gene. The CDR3 is 14 residues long. CDR3 residues: CASSFGQANYGYTF. The CDR3 coding sequence is TGTGCCAGCAGCTTCGGACAGGCTAACTATGGCTACACCTTC.

The chain employs TRBV25-1 and TRBJ2-2; D remains ambiguous. Trimming removed 2 bases from V and 2 bases from J, with 6 bases in between. The CDR3 is 14 residues long. Germline V lookup: CDR1 MGHDK, CDR2 SYGVNS. CDR3 sequence reads: CASSEVSNTGELFF. The CDR3 coding sequence is TGTGCCAGCAGTGAAGTATCCAACACCGGGGAGCTGTTTTTT.

The chain combines TRBV10-3 with TRBJ2-7; 8 bases map to TRBD2. Per germline, CDR1 ENHRY and CDR2 SYGVKD. The CDR3 contains 18 residues. V lost 8 bases to trimming and J lost 0 bases; unmatched junction nucleotides: 18. The DNA for the CDR3 is TGTGCCATCGTAAAGATAGGTTCGAGTAGCGGGGTCTCCTACGAGCAGTACTTC. Its translation is CAIVKIGSSSGVSYEQYF.

This clone has a single count. The rearrangement uses TRBV7-9 and TRBJ2-1; the D gene could be TRBD1 or TRBD2 (5 bases each). Trimming pared 5 bases from V and 5 bases from J, leaving 13 bases between. The CDR3 covers 14 residues. Germline lookup yields CDR1 SEHNR and CDR2 FQNEAQ (reference sequence). CDR3 loop: CASSPGPPHNEQFF. The CDR3, as DNA: TGTGCCAGCAGCCCGGGACCTCCCCACAATGAGCAGTTCTTC.

Within the sample, this clone is medium-sized. The gene calls are TRBV2 and TRBJ2-2; D uncertain. There are 13 residues in the CDR3. The germline V gene has CDR1 SNHLY and CDR2 FYNNEI. The V end was cut by 3 bases, the J end by 7 bases, with 9 bases between. The CDR3 DNA reads as TGTGCCAGCAGTGAGACCGCCCTCGGGGAGCTGTTTTTT. The encoded protein is CASSETALGELFF. The whole variable domain, filled in from reference TRBV2 and TRBJ2-2, reads EPEVTQTPSHQVTQMGQEVILRCVPISNHLYFYWYRQILGQKVEFLVSFYNNEISEKSEIFDDQFSVERPDGSNFTLKIRSTKLEDSAMYFCASSETALGELFFGEGSRLTVL.

The V call is TRBV7-8, the J call TRBJ2-1; 11 bases agree with TRBD2. The CDR3 spans 18 residues. V shed 1 base and J 4 bases; nucleotides not matched to a gene: 9. The V gene's germline CDR1 is SGHVS and CDR2 FQNEAQ. CDR3 in amino acids: CASSLGLASGRLYNEQFF. DNA of the CDR3: TGTGCCAGCAGCTTAGGTCTGGCTAGCGGGAGGCTTTACAATGAGCAGTTCTTC.